Reported below is one T cell receptor beta chain. The table came from immunoSEQ multiplex PCR; TCRdb's copy has only in-frame clones and leaves some out. The data contain about 69,000 clones, over 70% of them seen just once; the ten biggest clones take up about 17%. The record originates from a study of blood T cell repertoires in COVID-19. This CDR3 has 15 residues. Trimming took off 5 bases at V and 3 bases at J, with 14 bases between the two ends. Germline CDR1 and CDR2: MNHEY and SMNVEV (reference sequence). The source material was peripheral blood. This chain uses TRBV27 with TRBJ1-3; maybe TRBD1 (5 bases). This receptor was taken from a man in his sixties with acute or convalescent COVID-19. The CDR3 DNA sequence: TGTGCCAGCAGTCCCGCGGGGAGGGGTGGAAACACCATATATTTT. It specifies CASSPAGRGGNTIYF.